One and the same sample provided the 11 T cell receptor beta chains below, sequenced in a study of blood T cells in healthy people across ages. A second 7 to 11 cycle PCR used barcoded and J-beta primers. TCRdb independently ran MiXCR on the 5' RACE reads; one entry per CDR3 protein. This sample has approximately 1,100,000 distinct CDR3 sequences, with roughly 45% found just once. Sequences were obtained from blood. Source of these receptors: a woman aged 60-75 years in good health.

The genes are TRBV6-1 and TRBJ1-4, with no clear D. CDR1 MNHNS and CDR2 SASEGT come from the germline V gene. The CDR3 runs to 18 residues. V lost 3 bases and J 4 bases, leaving 21 bases between the germline ends. The CDR3 sequence is CASSEPGTIGVFNEKLFF. Written as DNA, the CDR3 is TGTGCCAGCAGTGAGCCCGGTACTATTGGAGTCTTTAATGAAAAACTGTTTTTT.

The chain employs TRBV3-1 and TRBJ2-4; perhaps D is TRBD1 or TRBD2 (6 bases each). V was clipped by 0 bases and J by 13 bases, with 19 bases between them. The germline CDR1 and CDR2 sequences are LGHDT and YNNKEL (reference sequence). This CDR3 region has 15 residues. The CDR3 is CASSQDGNRVREQYF. The CDR3 nucleotides read TGTGCCAGCAGCCAAGATGGAAACAGGGTCCGGGAGCAGTACTTC.

V usage is TRBV7-2 and J usage is TRBJ2-7; D assignment may be TRBD1 or TRBD2 (5 bases each). This CDR3 region has 15 residues. Germline loops: CDR1 SGHTA, CDR2 FQGNSA. Trimming took 3 bases from V and 2 from J, leaving 14 bases between them. CDR3 sequence reads: CASSFPGTGAYEQYF. DNA of the CDR3: TGTGCCAGCAGCTTTCCGGGGACCGGAGCCTACGAGCAGTACTTC. The whole variable domain, filled in from reference TRBV7-2 and TRBJ2-7, reads GAGVSQSPSNKVTEKGKDVELRCDPISGHTALYWYRQSLGQGLEFLIYFQGNSAPDKSGLPSDRFSAERTGGSVSTLTIQRTQQEDSAVYLCASSFPGTGAYEQYFGPGTRLTVT.

This rearrangement joins TRBV6-2 or TRBV6-3 to TRBJ2-1; 9 positions agree with TRBD2. This CDR3 has 15 amino acids. V lost 2 bases and J lost 5; bases outside the gene matches: 4. Germline loops: CDR1 MNHEY, CDR2 SVGEGT. This CDR3 reads CASSYRIAGDNEQFF. Written as DNA, the CDR3 is TGTGCCAGCAGTTACCGGATAGCGGGAGACAATGAGCAGTTCTTC.

This sequence joins TRBV6-5 and TRBJ2-3, with D perhaps TRBD2 (5 bases). Germline V gene sequence: CDR1 MNHEY, CDR2 SVGAGI. The CDR3 consists of 11 residues. Trimming took 6 bases from V and 12 from J, leaving 13 bases between them. The CDR3 sequence is CASSDGDYQYF. The CDR3 DNA sequence: TGTGCCAGCAGCGATGGAGACTACCAGTATTTT.

The chain has TRBV20-1 and TRBJ2-7, with 7 bases identical to TRBD2. Trimming cost V 2 bases and J 4 bases; bases outside gene matches: 5. The CDR3 has 13 amino acids. CDR1 and CDR2 from the germline V gene are DFQATT and SNEGSKA (reference sequence). As DNA, the CDR3 is TGCAGTGCTAGACGGTCGGGAGGTTACGAGCAGTACTTC. Its translation is CSARRSGGYEQYF.

This clonotype has only a few counts. This rearrangement joins TRBV20-1 to TRBJ2-7, with no clear D. The better agreement between TRBJ2-5 and the DNA end casts doubt on the J call. This CDR3 region has 15 residues. CDR1 is DFQATT and CDR2 is SNEGSKA in the germline V gene (reference sequence). CDR3 residues: CSARDPWAERETQYF. CDR3 DNA sequence: TGCAGTGCTAGAGATCCCTGGGCAGAAAGGGAGACCCAGTACTTC.

CDR3 nucleotide sequence: TGTGCCAGCAGCTTAGTTACCGCTAGCCAGTTGAGCAATGAGCAGTTCTTC. Its translation: CASSLVTASQLSNEQFF. V and J are TRBV7-6 and TRBJ2-1, with a possible D match to TRBD2 (5 bases). Germline CDR1 reads SGHVS; CDR2 reads FNYEAQ. This CDR3 contains 17 residues. Trimming pared 1 base from V and 6 bases from J, leaving 19 bases between.

The rearrangement uses TRBV6-5 and TRBJ2-3; 16 nucleotides line up with TRBD2. CDR3 length: 21 amino acids. V shed 3 bases, J shed 3 bases, and the junction held 15 bases outside the gene matches. Germline V gives CDR1 MNHEY, CDR2 SVGAGI. The DNA of the CDR3 is TGTGCCAGCAGTTATCCTCCGGGACTAGCGGGAGGGCCGACTTCAACAGATACGCAGTATTTT. The encoded protein is CASSYPPGLAGGPTSTDTQYF.

The sample holds many counts of this clonotype. As DNA, the CDR3 is TGTGCCAGCAGTCCAGGAGGATGGGAGACCCAGTACTTC. This sequence encodes CASSPGGWETQYF. The V and J genes are TRBV27 and TRBJ2-5; tentatively, D is TRBD2 (5 bases). V was shortened by 5 bases and J by 5 bases, with 12 bases between the two germline ends. The germline CDR1 and CDR2 sequences are MNHEY and SMNVEV (reference sequence). The CDR3 totals 13 residues.

The chain employs TRBV7-2 and TRBJ1-6, with D unclear. Trimming took 1 base from V and 5 from J, leaving 15 bases between them. This CDR3 comprises 17 residues. CDR1 and CDR2 (germline): SGHTA, FQGNSA. CDR3 DNA sequence: TGTGCCAGCAGCTTAGATACCTCACGGCCGCATAATTCACCCCTCCACTTT. Translated, it gives CASSLDTSRPHNSPLHF.